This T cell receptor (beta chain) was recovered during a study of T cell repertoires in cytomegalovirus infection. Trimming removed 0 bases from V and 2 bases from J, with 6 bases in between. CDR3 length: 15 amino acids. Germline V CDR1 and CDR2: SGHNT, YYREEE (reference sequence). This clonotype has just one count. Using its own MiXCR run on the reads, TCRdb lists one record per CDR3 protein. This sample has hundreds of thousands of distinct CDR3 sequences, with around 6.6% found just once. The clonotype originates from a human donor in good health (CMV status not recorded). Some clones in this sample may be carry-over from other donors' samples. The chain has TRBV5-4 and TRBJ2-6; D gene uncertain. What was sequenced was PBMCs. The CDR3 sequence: CASSLGAPGANVLTF. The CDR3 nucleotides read TGTGCCAGCAGCTTGGGGGCCCCTGGGGCCAACGTCCTGACTTTC.